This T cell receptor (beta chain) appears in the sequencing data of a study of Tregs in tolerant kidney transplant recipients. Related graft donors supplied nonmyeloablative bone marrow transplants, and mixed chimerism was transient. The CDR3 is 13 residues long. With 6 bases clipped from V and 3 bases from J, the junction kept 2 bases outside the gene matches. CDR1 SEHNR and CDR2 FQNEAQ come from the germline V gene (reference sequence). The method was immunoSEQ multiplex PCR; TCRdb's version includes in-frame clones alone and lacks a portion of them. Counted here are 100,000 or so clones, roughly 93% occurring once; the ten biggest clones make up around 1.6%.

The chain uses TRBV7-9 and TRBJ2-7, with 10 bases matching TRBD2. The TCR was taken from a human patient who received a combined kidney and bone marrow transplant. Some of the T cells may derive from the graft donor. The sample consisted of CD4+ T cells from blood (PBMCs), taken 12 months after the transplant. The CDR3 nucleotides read TGTGCCAGCAGTGCTAGCGGGAGCTACGAGCAGTACTTC. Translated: CASSASGSYEQYF.